Listed below are T cell receptor beta chains from one sample, sequenced in a study of T cell changes during pregnancy in multiple sclerosis. Libraries were prepared by immunoSEQ multiplex PCR; TCRdb keeps only in-frame clonotypes and omits some of them. The table shows more than 95,000 clones, with 92% occurring only once. The sample was peripheral blood, taken after pregnancy. These receptors were taken from a female donor with multiple sclerosis, enrolled in a pregnancy study. Each CDR3 is given with its conserved first and last residue. Fields, in order: CDR3 DNA, CDR3 protein, V gene, CDR3 length, J gene, D gene, clone size. A D gene is named only where the DNA matches it firmly. Some rows mark clone size as missing; the rest say once, few, many or name a class of expanded clone.

TGCGCCAGCAGCTTGGTCGGCACCACGGGCACTGAAGCTTTCTTT CASSLVGTTGTEAFF TRBV5-1 15 TRBJ1-1 NA NA
TGTGCCAGCAGCGTGACTAGCGGGGGCACCGGGGAGCTGTTTTTT CASSVTSGGTGELFF TRBV9 15 TRBJ2-2 TRBD2 once
TGTGCCAGCAGTGGAGGGGCGGGGGATACGCAGTATTTT CASSGGAGDTQYF TRBV2 13 TRBJ2-3 NA NA
TGTGCCGTCATACTAGCGGGGACCAATGAGCAGTTCTTC CAVILAGTNEQFF TRBV6-1 13 TRBJ2-1 TRBD2 NA
TGTGCCAGCAGCGTAAGGCAGGGTAATTTTAAGGGCTACAATGAGCAGTTCTTC CASSVRQGNFKGYNEQFF TRBV7-8 18 TRBJ2-1 NA NA
TGTGCCAGCAGTTACAGTGGACCGGGGGTTCAGTATTTT CASSYSGPGVQYF TRBV6-5 13 TRBJ2-3 NA NA
TGTGCCAGCAGTCTACAGGGGGCGCGGGAGACCCAGTACTTC CASSLQGARETQYF TRBV6-5 14 TRBJ2-5 TRBD1 once
TGTGCCAGCAGCTTGATCGACAGGGGCCAGTATGGCTACACCTTC CASSLIDRGQYGYTF TRBV5-4 15 TRBJ1-2 TRBD1 NA
TGTGCCAGCAGTGGGACAGGCAACGAGCAGTACTTC CASSGTGNEQYF TRBV2 12 TRBJ2-7 TRBD1 few
TGTGCCAGCAGCCAACGGACAGACTCCCAAGAGACCCAGTACTTC CASSQRTDSQETQYF TRBV9 15 TRBJ2-5 NA NA
TGTGCCAGCAGCGTAGGAGGCGGGGGGGGCCAAGAGACCCAGTACTTC CASSVGGGGGQETQYF TRBV9 16 TRBJ2-5 TRBD2 NA
TGTGCCAGCAGCAACGAGTACGAGCAGTACTTC CASSNEYEQYF TRBV28 11 TRBJ2-7 NA NA
TGTGCCAGCAGCTCCCAGGGAAGGGGCGCTGAAGCTTTCTTT CASSSQGRGAEAFF TRBV7-9 14 TRBJ1-1 NA once
TGTGCCAGTAGTATTTACGAGCCACGGGACAGGGCCTACGAGCAGTACTTC CASSIYEPRDRAYEQYF TRBV19 17 TRBJ2-7 TRBD1 NA
TGTGCCAGCAGCCCCGTGACAGGGGGGTACGAGCAGTACTTC CASSPVTGGYEQYF TRBV7-6 14 TRBJ2-7 TRBD1 NA
TGTGCCAGTAGTATGGGACTAGCGGGGAGCGGGACCCAGTACTTC CASSMGLAGSGTQYF TRBV19 15 TRBJ2-5 TRBD2 NA
TGTGCCATCAGGCCAGGGTCTAATGAAAAACTGTTTTTT CAIRPGSNEKLFF TRBV10-3 13 TRBJ1-4 NA NA
TGCGCCAGCAGCCACGGACTAGCGGGAGGGGACAATGAGCAGTTCTTC CASSHGLAGGDNEQFF TRBV5-1 16 TRBJ2-1 TRBD2 once
TGTGCCAGCAGCCCGAACAACAGGGCGAACACCGGGGAGCTGTTTTTT CASSPNNRANTGELFF TRBV7-9 16 TRBJ2-2 NA NA
TGCGCCAGCAGCTTGGTAGAGGGGGCCTACGAGCAGTACTTC CASSLVEGAYEQYF TRBV5-1 14 TRBJ2-7 NA NA
TGTGCCAGCACCCAACGTTGGGGAGGCACGGCAGTACAAATAGCTAACTATGGCTACACCTTC CASTQRWGGTAVQIANYGYTF TRBV27 21 TRBJ1-2 NA NA
TGCGCCAGCAGCTTGTTCCGCGGCCTTGGCTACACCTTC CASSLFRGLGYTF TRBV5-1 13 TRBJ1-2 NA NA
TGTGCCAGCAGCCTCATGAAGGGGGCGATCATTCCCGGGGAGCTGTTTTTT CASSLMKGAIIPGELFF TRBV27 17 TRBJ2-2 TRBD1 NA
TGCGCCAGCAGCTATAGACAGGGAGAAGCCTACGAGCAGTACTTC CASSYRQGEAYEQYF TRBV5-1 15 TRBJ2-7 TRBD1 NA
TGTGCCAGCAGTCTCCTAGGAACCTCTGGGGCCAACGTCCTGACTTTC CASSLLGTSGANVLTF TRBV28 16 TRBJ2-6 NA NA
TGTGCCAGTAGTTCCAGGCTAGCTCAAAGGAGAGAGACCCAGTACTTC CASSSRLAQRRETQYF TRBV19 16 TRBJ2-5 NA NA
TGTGCCAGCAGCTTAGAGTCCAGGTCCGAGCAGTACTTC CASSLESRSEQYF TRBV7-2 13 TRBJ2-7 NA NA
TGTGCCACTACGAAGGGGGCATCGGGACGGACCGGGGAGCTGTTTTTT CATTKGASGRTGELFF TRBV19 16 TRBJ2-2 TRBD1 NA
TGTGCCAGCAGCCTAATCACAGGGTTGGATTCACCCCTCCACTTT CASSLITGLDSPLHF TRBV6-5 15 TRBJ1-6 NA few
TGCAGTGCTAGAGATAGTGGTACGCAGTATTTT CSARDSGTQYF TRBV20-1 11 TRBJ2-3 NA NA
TGTGCCAGTAGTCCCCTAAGGACAGGGGGCTATAGCAATCAGCCCCAGCATTTT CASSPLRTGGYSNQPQHF TRBV19 18 TRBJ1-5 TRBD1 NA
TGTGCCAGCAACCCTCAGGAGGGGTATCAGCCCCAGCATTTT CASNPQEGYQPQHF TRBV2 14 TRBJ1-5 NA NA
TGTGCCAGTAGTTTGTGGACTCCCCATAGCAATCAGCCCCAGCATTTT CASSLWTPHSNQPQHF TRBV19 16 TRBJ1-5 NA NA
TGTGCCAGCAGCTGGACTGGGAGCTCCTACAATGAGCAGTTCTTC CASSWTGSSYNEQFF TRBV5-5 15 TRBJ2-1 NA once
TGTGCCAGCTCGGACAGTCCATACGAAAAACTGTTTTTT CASSDSPYEKLFF TRBV18 13 TRBJ1-4 NA NA
TGTGCCAGCAGCCTACGGGGGACAGGGAACGAGCAGTACTTC CASSLRGTGNEQYF TRBV9 14 TRBJ2-7 TRBD1 NA
TGTGCCAGCAGCTTCCGGACTAGCGGGGGTGCTAGGGGGCAGTTCTTC CASSFRTSGGARGQFF TRBV5-4 16 TRBJ2-1 TRBD2 NA
TGCGCCAGCAGCCTCCTTAGACCTCGGGACAGTTCTACCTACGAGCAGTACTTC CASSLLRPRDSSTYEQYF TRBV4-1 18 TRBJ2-7 TRBD1 NA
TGTGCCAGTAGTATTAAACAGAGCTACGAGCAGTACTTC CASSIKQSYEQYF TRBV19 13 TRBJ2-7 NA NA
TGTGCCAGCACGCTAGCGGGAGGAGTGAACATTCAGTACTTC CASTLAGGVNIQYF TRBV6-1 14 TRBJ2-4 TRBD2 NA
TGTGCCACCAGCAGAGATCAGGGTTCACCCCTCCACTTT CATSRDQGSPLHF TRBV15 13 TRBJ1-6 NA NA
TGTGCCAGTAGTATAGGGCCGATTAAATATGGCTACACCTTC CASSIGPIKYGYTF TRBV19 14 TRBJ1-2 NA NA
TGTGCCAGCAGTTTCCGGGACAGGGGCTACAATCAGCCCCAGCATTTT CASSFRDRGYNQPQHF TRBV28 16 TRBJ1-5 TRBD1 NA
TGTGCCAGCAGCTTAGGGGAGGCTGGCCCTAATGAAAAACTGTTTTTT CASSLGEAGPNEKLFF TRBV7-8 16 TRBJ1-4 NA NA
TGCAGCGTCGAGAGGGACAGGGGGGTCTATGGCTACACCTTC CSVERDRGVYGYTF TRBV29-1 14 TRBJ1-2 TRBD1 NA